This TCR beta chain was sequenced in a study of liver allograft versus peripheral blood T cells. The overall study: Transplanted livers held T cell receptor repertoires, and these were compared with repertoires in recipients' peripheral blood.

Study-level findings and limits: According to reports, the T cell receptor repertoires inside liver allografts differed from those in peripheral blood.

One entry per CDR3 protein, called by TCRdb with MiXCR from the reads. This repertoire shows more than 9,000 distinct CDR3 sequences, about a fifth found once; its top ten account for about 1.8%. In its sample, this clonotype was seen many times. Its specificity is unknown. The sequence was obtained from a human patient who had a liver transplant. The T cells may come from the graft donor.

The CDR3 loop reads CASFDPRSSYNSPLHF. The CDR3, as DNA: TGTGCCAGCTTCGATCCTAGGAGCTCCTATAATTCACCCCTCCACTTT. The chain combines TRBV6-1 with TRBJ1-6; no firm D call. V lost 8 bases and J 0 bases, leaving 14 bases between the germline ends. The CDR3 is made up of 16 amino acids. The germline gives CDR1 MNHNS, CDR2 SASEGT.